This T cell receptor (beta chain) is drawn from a study of beta chain features in type 1 diabetes. Isolated RNA was reverse transcribed in full, so expressed TCRB transcripts were sequenced. Some clones are missing from TCRdb's copy, which holds only in-frame ones; the method was immunoSEQ multiplex PCR. The table lists 250,000 or so clones, about 25% of them singletons. Of note for this clone: Its cognate antigen is unknown.

Trimming shortened V by 0 bases and J by 5 bases, and 23 bases separated the two germline ends. CDR1 and CDR2 from the germline V gene are MGHRA and YSYEKL. This CDR3 region has 19 residues. Whole-study findings and limits: Using cDNA template may skew counts toward highly expressing activated cells. A pattern of fewer insertions and more deletions at VDJ junctions was seen in type 1 diabetes patients. The study found moderately but significantly shorter TCRB CDR3s in all four CD4+ subsets of Type 1 diabetes patients. In comparison with healthy donors, patients had naive, central memory and Treg TCRB repertoires that appeared more similar.

The sample taken for sequencing was central memory CD4+ T cells from blood. This TCR was sampled from a man aged 30 to 45 in good health. The genes are TRBV4-1 and TRBJ1-5; D is possibly TRBD1 (6 bases). CDR3 sequence: CASSQDSSGALGRHQPQHF. CDR3 sequence (DNA): TGCGCCAGCAGCCAAGATTCGTCAGGGGCCCTGGGCCGCCATCAGCCCCAGCATTTT.